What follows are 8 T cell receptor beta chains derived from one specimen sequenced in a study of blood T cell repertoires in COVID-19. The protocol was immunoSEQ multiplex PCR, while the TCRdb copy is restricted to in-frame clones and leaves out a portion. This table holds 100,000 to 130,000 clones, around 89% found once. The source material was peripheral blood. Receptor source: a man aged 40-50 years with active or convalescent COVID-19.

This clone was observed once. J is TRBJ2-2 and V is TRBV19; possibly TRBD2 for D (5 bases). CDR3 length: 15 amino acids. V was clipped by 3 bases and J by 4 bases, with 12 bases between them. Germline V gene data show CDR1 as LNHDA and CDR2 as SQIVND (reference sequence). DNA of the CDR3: TGTGCCAGTAGTATCGGAAGCGGACCCACCGGGGAGCTGTTTTTT. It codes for CASSIGSGPTGELFF.

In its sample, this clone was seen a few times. CDR3 DNA: TGTGCCAGCAGCCCCGGGACAGGGGGGAAAGGTGAAGCTTTCTTT. It codes for CASSPGTGGKGEAFF. The genes are TRBV7-3 and TRBJ1-1; the match to TRBD1 covers 11 bases. Germline CDR1 reads SGHTA; CDR2 reads FQGTGA. This CDR3 has 15 amino acids. Trimming took 5 bases from V and 7 from J; bases not matched to a gene: 9.

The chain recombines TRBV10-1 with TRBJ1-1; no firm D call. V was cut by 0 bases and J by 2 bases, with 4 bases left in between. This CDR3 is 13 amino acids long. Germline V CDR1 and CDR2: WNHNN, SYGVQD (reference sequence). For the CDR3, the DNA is TGCGCCAGCAGTGAGTCACTAAACACTGAAGCTTTCTTT. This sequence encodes CASSESLNTEAFF.

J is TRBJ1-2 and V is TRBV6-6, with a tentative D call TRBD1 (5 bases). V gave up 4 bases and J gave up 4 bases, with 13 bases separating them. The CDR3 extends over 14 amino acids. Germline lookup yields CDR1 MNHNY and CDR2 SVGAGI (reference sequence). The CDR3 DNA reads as TGTGCCAGCAGTTCACCCCAGGGACTCTATGGCTACACCTTC. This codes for CASSSPQGLYGYTF.

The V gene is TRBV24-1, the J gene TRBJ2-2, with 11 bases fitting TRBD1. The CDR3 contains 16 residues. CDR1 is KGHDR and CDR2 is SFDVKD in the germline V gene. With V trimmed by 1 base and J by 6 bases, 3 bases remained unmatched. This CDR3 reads CATSDLRDRGSGELFF. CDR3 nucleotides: TGTGCCACCAGTGATTTAAGGGACAGGGGGTCCGGGGAGCTGTTTTTT.

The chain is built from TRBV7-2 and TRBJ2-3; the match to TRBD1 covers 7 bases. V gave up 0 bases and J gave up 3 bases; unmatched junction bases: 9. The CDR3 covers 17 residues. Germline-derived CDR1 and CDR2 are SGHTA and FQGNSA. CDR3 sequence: CASSLALFSRGTDTQYF. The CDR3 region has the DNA TGTGCCAGCAGCTTAGCTCTTTTTTCCAGGGGGACAGATACGCAGTATTTT.

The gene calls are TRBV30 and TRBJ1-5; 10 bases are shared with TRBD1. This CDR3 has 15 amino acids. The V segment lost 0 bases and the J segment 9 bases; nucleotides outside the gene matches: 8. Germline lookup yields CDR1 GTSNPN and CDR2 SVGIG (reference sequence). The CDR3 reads CAWSVKGTGDTPQHF. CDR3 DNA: TGTGCCTGGAGTGTAAAGGGGACAGGGGATACGCCCCAGCATTTT.

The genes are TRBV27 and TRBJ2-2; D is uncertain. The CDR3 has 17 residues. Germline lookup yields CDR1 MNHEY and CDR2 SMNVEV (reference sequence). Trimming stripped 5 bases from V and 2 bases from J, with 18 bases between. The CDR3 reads CASSAEDLPLNTGELFF. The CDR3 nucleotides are TGTGCCAGCAGTGCAGAGGATCTACCACTAAACACCGGGGAGCTGTTTTTT.